The rows below give T cell receptor beta chains drawn from one sample of a study of T cells after yellow fever vaccination. Using its own MiXCR run on the 5' RACE reads, TCRdb lists one record per CDR3 protein. The table records roughly 500,000 distinct CDR3 sequences, roughly a fifth of them present only once. The specimen comprised PBMCs, sampled 15 days after the yellow fever booster vaccination. Source of these receptors: a man aged 30 to 39 who received the YFV17D yellow fever vaccine. Both conserved end residues are trimmed from each CDR3.

J	V	CDR3
TRBJ1-2	TRBV7-2	ASSLGPTNYGYT
TRBJ2-1	TRBV5-1	ASSLGGRAHEQF
TRBJ2-3	TRBV4-3	ASSLGRGPPDTQY
TRBJ2-7	TRBV6-2/TRBV6-3	ASSTRTGALYEQY
TRBJ1-2	TRBV5-1	ASSADHRGYT
TRBJ2-3	TRBV27	ASSLRKNNPDTQY
TRBJ2-2	TRBV20-1	SAKTGTSSAGELF
TRBJ2-7	TRBV5-1	ASNGGGSYEQY
TRBJ2-1	TRBV20-1	SAGTSGTNNEQF
TRBJ2-5	TRBV6-4	ASSWPSGQETQY
TRBJ2-7	TRBV20-1	SADPVLAGYEQY
TRBJ2-1	TRBV5-7	ASSTGLAGVGNEQF